This T cell receptor beta chain is drawn from a study of identical twins. Study-level points and caveats: Monozygotic twin pairs showed more out-of-frame TCR alpha sharing than models estimated. The presence of invariant MAIT and iNKT cells could partly confound analyses of zero-insertion sequences. Abundant beta clonotypes from cord blood bore fewer insertions; memory repertoires lacked this pattern. Excess sharing between twins was weaker in beta out-of-frame sequences.

A single record per CDR3 protein comes from TCRdb applying MiXCR to the 5' RACE reads. The data show some 240,000 distinct CDR3 sequences, approximately 8.3% seen once. In its sample, this clonotype was seen a few times. Its target is not known. CDR1 and CDR2 (germline): SEHNR, FQNEAQ (reference sequence). This CDR3 is built from 13 residues. V lost 7 bases to trimming and J lost 0 bases, with 9 bases between them. These data were also filed under a second study, of yellow fever vaccine responses in identical twins.

The receptor's source is a young woman in good health. The V call is TRBV7-9, the J call TRBJ2-5; no definite D call. The sample taken for sequencing was CD8+ T cells sorted from blood. As DNA, the CDR3 is TGTGCCAGCACCTACACAAACCAAGAGACCCAGTACTTC. This gives the protein CASTYTNQETQYF.